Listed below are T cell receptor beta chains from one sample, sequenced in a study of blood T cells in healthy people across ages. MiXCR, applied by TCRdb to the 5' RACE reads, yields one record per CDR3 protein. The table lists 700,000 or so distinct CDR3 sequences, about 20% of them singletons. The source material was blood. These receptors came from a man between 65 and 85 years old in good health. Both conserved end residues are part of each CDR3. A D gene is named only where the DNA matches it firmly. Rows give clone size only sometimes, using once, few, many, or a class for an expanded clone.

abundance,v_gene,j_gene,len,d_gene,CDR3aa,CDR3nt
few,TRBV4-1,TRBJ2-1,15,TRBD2,CASSLRRAGGDEQFF,TGCGCCAGCAGCTTACGTAGAGCGGGAGGAGATGAGCAGTTCTTC
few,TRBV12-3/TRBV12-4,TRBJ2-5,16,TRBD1,CASSLSLTGGGETQYF,TGTGCCAGCAGTCTGTCCCTTACAGGGGGAGGAGAGACCCAGTACTTC
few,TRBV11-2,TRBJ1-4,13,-,CASSLLRREKLFF,TGTGCCAGCAGCTTATTGAGGCGGGAAAAACTGTTTTTT
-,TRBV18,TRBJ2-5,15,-,CASSPSSREKETQYF,TGTGCCAGCTCACCCAGCTCTCGGGAAAAAGAGACCCAGTACTTC
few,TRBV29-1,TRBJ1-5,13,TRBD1,CSVGQGTDRPQHF,TGCAGCGTTGGACAGGGGACGGATCGGCCCCAGCATTTT
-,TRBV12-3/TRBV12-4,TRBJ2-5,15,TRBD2,CASSRLAGDRETQYF,TGTGCCAGCAGCCGGCTAGCGGGGGACAGAGAGACCCAGTACTTC
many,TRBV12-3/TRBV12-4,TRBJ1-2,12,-,CASSFSNYGYTF,TGTGCCAGCAGCTTCAGTAACTATGGCTACACCTTC
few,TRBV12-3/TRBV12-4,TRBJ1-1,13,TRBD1,CASRPGQHTEAFF,TGTGCCAGCAGACCGGGACAGCACACTGAAGCTTTCTTT
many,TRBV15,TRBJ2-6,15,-,CATGTDSSGANVLTF,TGTGCCACCGGGACGGACAGCTCTGGGGCCAACGTCCTGACTTTC
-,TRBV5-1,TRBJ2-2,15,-,CASSLGQGNAGELFF,TGCGCCAGCAGCTTGGGGCAGGGGAACGCCGGGGAGCTGTTTTTT
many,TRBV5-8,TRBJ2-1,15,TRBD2,CASSTLAGGGNEQFF,TGTGCCAGCAGCACCCTAGCGGGGGGTGGCAATGAGCAGTTCTTC
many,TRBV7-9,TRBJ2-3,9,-,CASEDTQYF,TGTGCCAGCGAGGATACGCAGTATTTT
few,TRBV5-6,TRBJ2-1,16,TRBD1,CASSFRGTGAYNEQFF,TGTGCCAGCAGCTTCAGGGGGACAGGGGCCTACAATGAGCAGTTCTTC
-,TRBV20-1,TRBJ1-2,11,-,CSAAPTGGYTF,TGCAGTGCTGCCCCCACAGGTGGCTACACCTTC
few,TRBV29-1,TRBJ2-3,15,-,CSVVPLDTSTDTQYF,TGCAGCGTTGTACCCTTGGACACGAGCACAGATACGCAGTATTTT
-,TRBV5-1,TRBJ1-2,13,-,CAGSWDQVDGYTF,TGCGCCGGCAGCTGGGACCAGGTGGATGGCTACACCTTC
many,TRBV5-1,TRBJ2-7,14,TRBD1,CASSLRTGIYEQYF,TGCGCCAGCAGCTTAAGGACAGGGATCTACGAGCAGTACTTC
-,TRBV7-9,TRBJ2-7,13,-,CASSALPDYEQYF,TGTGCCAGCAGCGCCCTCCCAGACTACGAGCAGTACTTC
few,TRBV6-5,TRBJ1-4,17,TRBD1,CASSYGQGAGTNEKLFF,TGTGCCAGCAGTTACGGGCAGGGGGCTGGAACTAATGAAAAACTGTTTTTT